This T cell receptor (beta chain) came from a study of T cell changes during pregnancy in multiple sclerosis. The germline V gene encodes CDR1 GTSNPN and CDR2 SVGIG (reference sequence). The CDR3 totals 13 residues. Trimming took 0 bases from V and 3 from J, leaving 8 bases between them. Some clones are missing from TCRdb's copy, which holds only in-frame ones; the method was immunoSEQ multiplex PCR. The table shows fewer than 80,000 clones, with around 94% occurring only once. Remarks on this clone: This sample also contains other DNA sequences that code for the same CDR3.

This sequence was found in a female donor in good health, enrolled as a control in a pregnancy study. Material: peripheral blood, obtained in the third trimester of pregnancy. The J gene is TRBJ1-1, the V gene TRBV30; TRBD1 might be the D (6 bases). The CDR3 bases are TGTGCCTGGAGTGTACAGGGTGACACTGAAGCTTTCTTT. It yields the protein CAWSVQGDTEAFF. Variable domain in full (rest from reference TRBV30 and TRBJ1-1): SQTIHQWPATLVQPVGSPLSLECTVEGTSNPNLYWYRQAAGRGLQLLFYSVGIGQISSEVPQNLSASRPQDRQFILSSKKLLLSDSGFYLCAWSVQGDTEAFFGQGTRLTVV.